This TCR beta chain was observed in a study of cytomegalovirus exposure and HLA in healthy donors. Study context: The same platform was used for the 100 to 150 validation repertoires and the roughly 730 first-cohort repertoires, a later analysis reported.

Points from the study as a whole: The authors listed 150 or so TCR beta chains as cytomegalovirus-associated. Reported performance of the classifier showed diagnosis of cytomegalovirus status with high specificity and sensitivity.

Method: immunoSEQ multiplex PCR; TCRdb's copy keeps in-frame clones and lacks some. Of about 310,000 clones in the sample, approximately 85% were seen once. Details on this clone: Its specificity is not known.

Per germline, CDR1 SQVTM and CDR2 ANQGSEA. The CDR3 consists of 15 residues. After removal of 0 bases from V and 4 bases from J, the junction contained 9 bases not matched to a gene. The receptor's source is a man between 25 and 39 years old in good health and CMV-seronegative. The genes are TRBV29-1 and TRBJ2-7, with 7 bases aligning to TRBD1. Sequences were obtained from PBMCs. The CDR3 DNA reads TGCAGCGTTGAAGAGTTCAGGGGGAGCTGGTACGAGCAGTACTTC. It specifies CSVEEFRGSWYEQYF.